This passage covers 29 T cell receptor beta chains from one sample sequenced in a study of blood T cell repertoires in COVID-19. The protocol was immunoSEQ multiplex PCR, while the TCRdb copy is restricted to in-frame clones and leaves out a portion. The sample includes about 75,000 clones, about 87% seen only once; the top ten take approximately 10%. The sequencing input was peripheral blood. These receptors were obtained from a human donor in a cohort sampled during active COVID-19.

The chain couples TRBV5-1 to TRBJ2-2, with a possible D match to TRBD2 (5 bases). Germline V gene sequence: CDR1 SGHRS, CDR2 YFSETQ. The ends were cut back, 4 bases at V and 0 bases at J, with 13 bases in the middle. This CDR3 is built from 16 residues. CDR3 DNA: TGCGCCAGCAGCCGGGCGAGGGTTGCGAACACCGGGGAGCTGTTTTTT. Its translation is CASSRARVANTGELFF. The whole variable domain, filled in from reference TRBV5-1 and TRBJ2-2, reads KAGVTQTPRYLIKTRGQQVTLSCSPISGHRSVSWYQQTPGQGLQFLFEYFSETQRNKGNFPGRFSGRQFSNSRSEMNVSTLELGDSALYLCASSRARVANTGELFFGEGSRLTVL.

The chain is built from TRBV6-4 and TRBJ1-5; 7 nucleotides agree with TRBD1. Per the germline V gene, CDR1 is MRHNA and CDR2 is SNTAGT. This CDR3 has 15 amino acids. The V and J ends lost 3 bases and 6 bases, in that order; junction bases with no gene match: 8. The CDR3 DNA reads as TGTGCCAGCAGTGAAGACACAGGGGTCGGTCAGCCCCAGCATTTT. As protein: CASSEDTGVGQPQHF.

The J gene is TRBJ1-1, the V gene TRBV3-1 (or the pseudogene TRBV3-2); D gene ambiguous. Trimming took 2 bases from V and 2 from J, leaving 15 bases between them. This CDR3 is 16 amino acids long. CDR1 and CDR2 from the germline V gene are LGHDT and YNNKEL (reference sequence). The CDR3 sequence is CASSQRMGSRNTEAFF. The CDR3 coding sequence is TGTGCCAGCAGCCAAAGGATGGGGAGCCGAAACACTGAAGCTTTCTTT.

The chain combines TRBV10-1 with TRBJ2-5, with 12 bases fitting TRBD2. The germline CDR1 and CDR2 sequences are WNHNN and SYGVQD (reference sequence). J gave up 2 bases and V 5 bases, and 12 bases lay outside the gene matches. The CDR3 runs to 18 residues. Written as DNA, the CDR3 is TGCGCCAGCAGTCCCCCCCCGAGGACTAGCGGGGATCAAGAGACCCAGTACTTC. Amino acids: CASSPPPRTSGDQETQYF.

This clone was detected only once. The rearrangement uses TRBV5-1 and TRBJ1-2; 10 bases are shared with TRBD1. The J segment lost 8 bases and the V segment lost 2 bases, leaving 6 bases of the junction unmatched. The germline V gene has CDR1 SGHRS and CDR2 YFSETQ. The CDR3 sequence is 14 residues long. The CDR3 coding sequence is TGCGCCAGCAGCTTCGACAGGGGGCCGGCCGGCTACACCTTC. Translated: CASSFDRGPAGYTF.

This chain joins TRBV4-1 and TRBJ1-2, with D unresolved. The CDR3 is 14 residues long. V lost 3 bases and J 0 bases, leaving 8 bases between the germline ends. Germline CDR1 is MGHRA and CDR2 is YSYEKL. The CDR3 DNA is TGCGCCAGCAGCCAGCCAGGAACTAACTATGGCTACACCTTC. Residues: CASSQPGTNYGYTF.

The chain joins TRBV27 to TRBJ1-5; D possibly corresponds to TRBD1 (5 bases). Germline V gene sequence: CDR1 MNHEY, CDR2 SMNVEV (reference sequence). Trimming took off 5 bases at V and 5 bases at J, with 19 bases between the two ends. The CDR3 totals 16 residues. This CDR3 reads CASSTRGGDLHQPQHF. In DNA form, the CDR3 reads TGTGCCAGCAGTACCCGAGGAGGGGACCTCCATCAGCCCCAGCATTTT.

The chain couples TRBV10-3 to TRBJ2-7; 8 positions match TRBD2. This CDR3 comprises 14 residues. With 6 bases clipped from V and 0 bases from J, the junction kept 4 bases outside the gene matches. From germline, CDR1 is ENHRY and CDR2 SYGVKD. The CDR3 region is CAIRGTSSSYEQYF. CDR3 coding DNA: TGTGCCATCAGAGGGACTAGTAGCTCCTACGAGCAGTACTTC.

The count of this clone is one. The rearrangement joins TRBV5-5 to TRBJ1-2; possible D gene TRBD1, 6 bases. V lost 4 bases, J lost 6 bases, and 19 bases lay in between. The germline CDR1 and CDR2 sequences are SGHKS and YYEKEE (reference sequence). CDR3 size: 15 residues. CDR3 amino acids: CASSPTGGRTDGYTF. CDR3 DNA: TGTGCCAGCAGCCCCACCGGGGGGCGAACGGATGGCTACACCTTC.

The genes are TRBV7-3 and TRBJ2-3, with TRBD1 identical over 7 bases. This CDR3 has 17 residues. After removal of 0 bases from V and 0 bases from J, the junction contained 6 bases not matched to a gene. CDR1 SGHTA and CDR2 FQGTGA come from the germline V gene. CDR3 loop: CASSLTPGTASTDTQYF. CDR3 sequence (DNA): TGTGCCAGCAGCTTAACACCAGGGACAGCAAGCACAGATACGCAGTATTTT.

This chain connects TRBV24-1 to TRBJ2-1; 8 nucleotides align to TRBD2. This CDR3 contains 15 residues. CDR1 is KGHDR, CDR2 SFDVKD, per germline. J gave up 5 bases and V 5 bases, and 7 bases lay outside the gene matches. CDR3 nucleotides: TGTGCCACCAGTGGATTCCAGCGGGAGAACAATGAGCAGTTCTTC. It encodes CATSGFQRENNEQFF.

The V call is TRBV6-1, the J call TRBJ2-6, with D tentatively TRBD2 (6 bases). Trimming removed 4 bases at V and 0 bases at J, with 13 bases between. This CDR3 contains 17 residues. Germline-derived CDR1 and CDR2 are MNHNS and SASEGT. The CDR3 region has the DNA TGTGCCAGCAGTGGGGGTGGGGGACTCTCTGGGGCCAACGTCCTGACTTTC. Protein product: CASSGGGGLSGANVLTF.

This clone was picked up one time. The CDR3: CASSEDRGIGEKLFF. CDR3 in DNA: TGTGCCAGCAGTGAAGACAGGGGCATTGGAGAAAAACTGTTTTTT. The chain employs TRBV6-1 and TRBJ1-4; the match to TRBD1 covers 7 bases. The CDR3 has 15 amino acids. The V and J ends lost 1 base and 8 bases, in that order; junction bases with no gene match: 7. From germline, CDR1 is MNHNS and CDR2 SASEGT.

This chain connects TRBV3-1 (or the pseudogene TRBV3-2) to TRBJ1-5, with D possibly being TRBD1 (5 bases). The CDR3 is 12 residues long. Per germline, CDR1 LGHDT and CDR2 YNNKEL (reference sequence). The V gene lost 11 bases and the J gene lost 7 bases, with 15 bases spanning the gap. CDR3 loop: CAHGEGPQPQHF. In nucleotides, the CDR3 is TGTGCCCACGGGGAGGGGCCACAGCCCCAGCATTTT.

This clone was found once. This rearrangement joins TRBV19 to TRBJ2-1, with TRBD2 matching 14 bases. This CDR3 region has 16 residues. Germline V lookup: CDR1 LNHDA, CDR2 SQIVND (reference sequence). Trimming removed 5 bases from V and 6 bases from J; junction bases left unmatched: 6. The CDR3 DNA sequence: TGTGCCAGTAGTCCCGCCGGGACTAGCGGGAGCAATGAGCAGTTCTTC. This translates into CASSPAGTSGSNEQFF.

This clone was detected only once. The V call is TRBV5-1, the J call TRBJ2-3; perhaps TRBD2 as D (6 bases). V lost 4 bases and J 1 base, leaving 16 bases between the germline ends. The CDR3 has 16 residues. Germline assignment: CDR1 SGHRS and CDR2 YFSETQ. CDR3 DNA sequence: TGCGCCAGCAGCCGAACAGGCCCGGGGGGCACAGATACGCAGTATTTT. It translates to CASSRTGPGGTDTQYF.

The chain carries TRBV5-5 and TRBJ2-5, with 8 bases identical to TRBD1. From germline, CDR1 is SGHKS and CDR2 YYEKEE (reference sequence). There are 13 residues in the CDR3. Unmatched junction bases numbered 12, after V lost 3 bases and J lost 14 bases. The CDR3 here is CASSSDSGTGVYF. The CDR3 DNA reads as TGTGCCAGCAGCTCTGACTCCGGGACAGGCGTATACTTC.

This sequence joins TRBV30 and TRBJ2-1; 8 bases line up with TRBD2. CDR3 length: 11 residues. Looked up from germline, CDR1 is GTSNPN and CDR2 is SVGIG (reference sequence). Trimming removed 4 bases from V and 15 bases from J; junction bases left unmatched: 8. The CDR3 loop reads CAWNSGTRWFF. In DNA, the CDR3 is TGTGCCTGGAATTCCGGGACTAGATGGTTCTTC.

The V call is TRBV6-5, the J call TRBJ1-1, with D uncertain. With 6 bases removed from V and 1 base from J, the gap between germline ends came to 9 bases. The germline V gene has CDR1 MNHEY and CDR2 SVGAGI. The CDR3 spans 13 residues. CDR3 protein: CASRERTNTEAFF. The DNA of the CDR3 is TGTGCCAGCAGAGAGAGAACGAACACTGAAGCTTTCTTT.

This chain joins TRBV7-2 and TRBJ2-1, with 8 bases that match TRBD2. The ends lost 5 bases at V and 4 bases at J; junction bases unmatched: 10. This CDR3 contains 16 residues. CDR1 is SGHTA and CDR2 is FQGNSA in the germline V gene. CDR3 sequence: CASSPGGAGVYNEQFF. The CDR3 DNA follows: TGTGCCAGCAGCCCAGGCGGAGCGGGGGTGTACAATGAGCAGTTCTTC.

This chain connects TRBV3-1 (or the pseudogene TRBV3-2) to TRBJ2-5, with a possible D match to TRBD1 (5 bases). Germline V gene lookup returns CDR1 LGHDT and CDR2 YNNKEL (reference sequence). The CDR3 spans 13 residues. Trimming stripped 2 bases from V and 5 bases from J, with 9 bases between. The CDR3 DNA follows: TGTGCCAGCAGCCAATGGGGCAGGGAGACCCAGTACTTC. This translates into CASSQWGRETQYF.

The chain employs TRBV5-8 and TRBJ2-2, with D possibly being TRBD2 (5 bases). This CDR3 is 15 amino acids long. Germline CDR1 reads SGHTS; CDR2 reads YDEGEE. V lost 4 bases to trimming and J lost 1 base, with 11 bases between them. The CDR3 loop is CASSATGRNTGELFF. CDR3 coding DNA: TGTGCCAGCAGCGCAACGGGGAGGAACACCGGGGAGCTGTTTTTT.

This clone was picked up a small number of times. The rearrangement joins TRBV9 to TRBJ1-3, with no clear D. The germline V and J ends were trimmed by 2 bases and 0 bases, with 12 bases remaining between them. The germline gives CDR1 SGDLS, CDR2 YYNGEE. The CDR3 is made up of 16 amino acids. The DNA of the CDR3 is TGTGCCAGCAGCGTTCATTCAGAACCCTCTGGAAACACCATATATTTT. This encodes CASSVHSEPSGNTIYF.

The rearrangement links TRBV11-3 to TRBJ2-1; D is ambiguous. CDR3 length: 13 residues. V lost 5 bases and J lost 9, with 14 bases in between. CDR1 is SGHNT and CDR2 is YENEEA in the germline V gene. The DNA for the CDR3 is TGTGCCAGCAGCAACCCAAGAACGAGTGAGCAGTTCTTC. Protein sequence: CASSNPRTSEQFF.

About this clone itself: Other nucleotide sequences in the sample specify the same CDR3. The CDR3 region has the DNA TGTGCCAGCAGCGTAGGGCTAGCGGCTAGCACAGATACGCAGTATTTT. Protein product: CASSVGLAASTDTQYF. The chain is built from TRBV9 and TRBJ2-3; 7 bases align to TRBD2. V was clipped by 0 bases and J by 0 bases; unmatched bases: 4. This CDR3 is built from 16 residues. Germline V gene sequence: CDR1 SGDLS, CDR2 YYNGEE.

The chain carries TRBV19 and TRBJ1-1; no definite D call. Germline V lookup: CDR1 LNHDA, CDR2 SQIVND (reference sequence). V lost 6 bases and J lost 0, with 11 bases in between. This CDR3 has 14 residues. The CDR3 bases are TGTGCCAGTAGCAGACAAGGAATGAACACTGAAGCTTTCTTT. Its translation: CASSRQGMNTEAFF.

The chain has TRBV28 and TRBJ1-5; D unclear. Germline V gene data show CDR1 as MDHEN and CDR2 as SYDVKM. The CDR3 is 16 residues long. The ends were cut back, 4 bases at V and 2 bases at J, with 15 bases in the middle. The CDR3 loop reads CASSSPVHQGNQPQHF. As DNA, the CDR3 is TGTGCCAGCAGTTCCCCCGTCCACCAGGGCAATCAGCCCCAGCATTTT.

CDR3 residues: CASSYPMNTEAFF. The CDR3 coding sequence is TGTGCCAGCAGTTACCCCATGAACACTGAAGCTTTCTTT. The chain carries TRBV6-6 and TRBJ1-1; no definite D call. Germline CDR1 is MNHNY and CDR2 is SVGAGI (reference sequence). Trimming stripped 2 bases from V and 0 bases from J, with 4 bases between. This CDR3 region has 13 residues.

This clone has only a few counts. V is TRBV6-2 or TRBV6-3 and J is TRBJ2-5; D possibly corresponds to TRBD2 (5 bases). V shed 5 bases and J shed 4 bases, with 11 bases lying between them. Germline loops: CDR1 MNHEY, CDR2 SVGEGT. The CDR3 has 13 residues. The CDR3 region is CASSQGLGETQYF. The CDR3 DNA reads TGTGCCAGCAGTCAAGGACTGGGAGAGACCCAGTACTTC.